This T cell receptor (beta chain) originates from a study of blood T cell repertoires in COVID-19. Generated by immunoSEQ multiplex PCR, the TCRdb table keeps only in-frame clones and is missing some. The sample lists about 140,000 clones, roughly 83% occurring once. Trimming took 4 bases from V and 8 from J, leaving 14 bases between them. CDR3 length: 13 residues. Germline V lookup: CDR1 SGHTA, CDR2 FQGNSA. Source material: PBMCs or T cells enriched from blood (not recorded which). The source of this sequence is a man aged 40-49 years with acute COVID-19. The rearrangement joins TRBV7-2 to TRBJ1-2; D might be TRBD1 (5 bases). CDR3 sequence (DNA): TGTGCCAGCAGCTCCACGCGGGGGATCGGCTACACCTTC. Translated, it gives CASSSTRGIGYTF.